The 3 T cell receptor beta chains below come from one sample, sequenced in a study of shared clonotypes between healthy human individuals. CD8 cells classed as naive were CD45RO-negative and positively selected for CCR7, excluding terminally differentiated effector memory CD45RA+ cells. Some clones are missing from TCRdb's copy, which holds only in-frame ones; the method was immunoSEQ multiplex PCR. The repertoire holds some 2.1 million clones, 90% to 95% seen once, with around 1.8% in the top ten. The sample was naive CD8+ T cells from PBMCs. The receptors come from a man aged 18 to 30 in good health. Some clones in this sample may be carry-over from other donors' samples.

V gene TRBV7-9 combines with J gene TRBJ2-7, with TRBD2 matching 8 bases. The CDR3 has 13 residues. V shed 6 bases, J shed 2 bases, and the junction held 3 bases outside the gene matches. In germline, CDR1 is SEHNR, CDR2 FQNEAQ (reference sequence). The CDR3 region is CASRGTRAYEQYF. CDR3 bases: TGTGCCAGCAGGGGGACTAGAGCCTACGAGCAGTACTTC.

This clone has only a few counts. This same CDR3 is encoded by further DNA sequences in the sample. The V gene is TRBV2, the J gene TRBJ2-7; D gene ambiguous. The V gene lost 1 base and the J gene lost 6 bases, with 7 bases spanning the gap. The length of the CDR3 is 12 residues. Per the germline V gene, CDR1 is SNHLY and CDR2 is FYNNEI. CDR3 coding DNA: TGTGCCAGCAGTGAAGGGTTGGGCGAGCAGTACTTC. Its protein is CASSEGLGEQYF.

CDR3 sequence reads: CASSPGVAGGNIQYF. The CDR3 DNA follows: TGTGCCAGCAGCCCAGGAGTGGCCGGAGGGAACATTCAGTACTTC. The V and J genes are TRBV9 and TRBJ2-4; possibly TRBD2 for D (6 bases). With 4 bases removed from V and 7 bases from J, the gap between germline ends came to 18 bases. The CDR3 spans 15 residues. The germline V gene has CDR1 SGDLS and CDR2 YYNGEE.